This T cell receptor (beta chain) was sequenced during a study of Ad26.COV2.S vaccination and SARS-CoV-2 variants. Treatment reported: around 19 received Ad26.COV2.S at low or high dose, single or two shots; 5 received placebo; per-sample allocation not given. Collection of the samples took place on day 63 after the first injection of vaccine or placebo. The data were produced by immunoSEQ multiplex PCR, yet TCRdb's version contains in-frame clones alone and is incomplete. The table has hundreds of thousands of clones, 70% to 90% seen once. V lost 5 bases to trimming and J lost 4 bases; unmatched junction nucleotides: 6. CDR3 length equals 15 residues. The germline CDR1 and CDR2 sequences are MNHEY and SMNVEV (reference sequence).

This clonotype was obtained from a person aged 18-60 years who received the Ad26.COV2.S COVID-19 vaccine or a placebo. The specimen was peripheral blood, collected in a trial of Ad26.COV2.S vaccine versus placebo. The rearrangement joins TRBV27 to TRBJ2-3; the match to TRBD1 covers 10 bases. CDR3 loop: CASSAGQGRADTQYF. CDR3 bases: TGTGCCAGCAGTGCGGGACAGGGGAGGGCAGATACGCAGTATTTT.